This TCR beta chain was captured in a study of shared T cell receptors in the human thymus. TCRdb's copy holds only in-frame clones and misses some; the assay was immunoSEQ multiplex PCR. The sample has some 400,000 clones, around 93% seen once. Germline V gene data show CDR1 as MDHEN and CDR2 as SYDVKM. The V and J ends lost 3 bases and 0 bases, in that order; junction bases with no gene match: 17. This CDR3 has 20 residues. The chain joins TRBV28 to TRBJ1-5; TRBD1 aligns across 7 bases. The sample comprised thymocytes. This TCR was recovered from a human donor. CDR3 sequence reads: CASSLGDRDSGFPSNQPQHF. The CDR3 region has the DNA TGTGCCAGCAGTTTGGGTGACCGGGACAGTGGCTTCCCTAGCAATCAGCCCCAGCATTTT.